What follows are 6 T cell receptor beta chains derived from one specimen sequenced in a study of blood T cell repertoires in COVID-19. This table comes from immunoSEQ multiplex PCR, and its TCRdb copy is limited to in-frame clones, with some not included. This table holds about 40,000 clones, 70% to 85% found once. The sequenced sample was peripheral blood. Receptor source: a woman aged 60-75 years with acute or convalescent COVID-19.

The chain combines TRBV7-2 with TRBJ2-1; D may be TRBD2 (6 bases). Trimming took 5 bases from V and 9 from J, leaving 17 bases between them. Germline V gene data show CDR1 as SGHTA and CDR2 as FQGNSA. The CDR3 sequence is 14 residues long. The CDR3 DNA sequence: TGTGCCAGCAGCCTCTCTAGCGTCAGTATTGAGCAGTTCTTC. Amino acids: CASSLSSVSIEQFF.

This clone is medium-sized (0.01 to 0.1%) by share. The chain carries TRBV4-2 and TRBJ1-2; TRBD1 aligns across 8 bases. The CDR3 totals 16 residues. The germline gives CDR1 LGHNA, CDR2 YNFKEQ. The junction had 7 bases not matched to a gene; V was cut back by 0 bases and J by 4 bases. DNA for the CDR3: TGTGCCAGCAGCCAAGAGGACAGGGATGACATCTATGGCTACACCTTC. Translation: CASSQEDRDDIYGYTF.

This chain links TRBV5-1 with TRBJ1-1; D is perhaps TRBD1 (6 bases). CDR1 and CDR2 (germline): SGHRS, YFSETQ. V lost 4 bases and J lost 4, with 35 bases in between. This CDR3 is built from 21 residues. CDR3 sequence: CASSLATPRTVRPRIGTEAFF. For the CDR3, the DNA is TGCGCCAGCAGCCTCGCAACCCCCCGGACAGTACGGCCTCGGATCGGCACTGAAGCTTTCTTT.

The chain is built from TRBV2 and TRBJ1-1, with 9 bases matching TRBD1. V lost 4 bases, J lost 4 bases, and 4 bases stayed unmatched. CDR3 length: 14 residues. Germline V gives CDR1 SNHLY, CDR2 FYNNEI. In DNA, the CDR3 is TGTGCCAGCAGTGTTGGGACAGGGTCCACTGAAGCTTTCTTT. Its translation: CASSVGTGSTEAFF.

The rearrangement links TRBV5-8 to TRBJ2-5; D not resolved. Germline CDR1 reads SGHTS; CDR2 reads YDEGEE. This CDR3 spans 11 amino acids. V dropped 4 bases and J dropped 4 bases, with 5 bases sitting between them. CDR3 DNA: TGTGCCAGCAGCGCCAGAGAGACCCAGTACTTC. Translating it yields CASSARETQYF.

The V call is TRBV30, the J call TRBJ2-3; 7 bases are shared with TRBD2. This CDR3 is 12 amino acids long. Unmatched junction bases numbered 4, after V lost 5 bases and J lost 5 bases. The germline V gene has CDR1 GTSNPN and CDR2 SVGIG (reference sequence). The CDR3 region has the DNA TGTGCCTGGCGGGGGGTAGGAGATACGCAGTATTTT. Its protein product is CAWRGVGDTQYF.